The 14 T cell receptor beta chains reported below all come from one sample, sequenced in a study of vaccination and CD4 T cells after COVID-19. Sequencing of DNA taken from cultured CD4+ T cells relied on the Oncomine TCR Beta short-read assay. Via MiXCR, TCRdb re-called the PCR reads, giving one row per CDR3 protein. Counted here are under 20,000 distinct CDR3 sequences, around 23% occurring once; the ten biggest clones make up about 8%. These receptors have no known antigen. Specified treatment: 10-day PBMC culture with coronavirus spike peptide pools or control peptides (ViraFEST assay). The sample was cultured CD4+ T cells from blood. The receptors were sampled from a human donor with COVID-19.

This clonotype was counted between two and nine times. The V and J genes are TRBV19 and TRBJ1-6; D unclear. The length of the CDR3 is 13 residues. Germline V gene lookup returns CDR1 LNHDA and CDR2 SQIVND (reference sequence). With 7 bases removed from V and 10 bases from J, the gap between germline ends came to 14 bases. The CDR3, as DNA: TGTGCCAGTATGGGAAGGGAAGGCTCACCCCTCCACTTT. It yields the protein CASMGREGSPLHF.

The chain couples TRBV18 to TRBJ2-3, with D hard to call. This CDR3 region has 14 residues. Deletions cut 2 bases from V and 2 bases from J, with 8 bases between. The V gene's germline CDR1 is KGHSH and CDR2 LQKENI. For the CDR3, the DNA is TGTGCCAGCTCACCAAGTTCCCACACAGATACGCAGTATTTT. It is translated as CASSPSSHTDTQYF.

The gene calls are TRBV28 and TRBJ2-7; D is uncertain. Germline CDR1 is MDHEN and CDR2 is SYDVKM. The CDR3 length is 15 residues. Trimming left V 8 bases short and J 0 bases short, with 17 bases between. The CDR3 DNA reads as TGTGCCAGCGCGCAAATGGGCAGCTTCTCCTACGAGCAGTACTTC. Its translation is CASAQMGSFSYEQYF.

The chain couples TRBV6-2 or TRBV6-3 to TRBJ2-3; 8 bases map to TRBD2. Germline CDR1 is MNHEY and CDR2 is SVGEGT. Trimming removed 6 bases from V and 2 bases from J; junction bases left unmatched: 7. CDR3 length: 15 residues. CDR3 nucleotides: TGTGCCAGCAGCTCAGCGGGGGTATACACAGATACGCAGTATTTT. Its translation is CASSSAGVYTDTQYF.

The table lists this clonotype with a few counts. The chain recombines TRBV9 with TRBJ1-2; D is undetermined. CDR1 and CDR2 from the germline V gene are SGDLS and YYNGEE. CDR3 length: 12 amino acids. Trimming stripped 4 bases from V and 7 bases from J, with 11 bases between. The CDR3: CASSMTGGGYTF. CDR3 coding DNA: TGTGCCAGCAGCATGACTGGCGGTGGCTACACCTTC.

This chain connects TRBV5-1 to TRBJ2-3; weak D call: TRBD1 (5 bases). Germline-derived CDR1 and CDR2 are SGHRS and YFSETQ. This CDR3 is 15 amino acids long. Trimming took off 2 bases at V and 2 bases at J, with 12 bases between the two ends. CDR3 DNA: TGCGCCAGCAGCTTTCGTGGGGCCTACACAGATACGCAGTATTTT. Its protein product is CASSFRGAYTDTQYF.

By sample fraction, this clonotype is medium-sized. As DNA, the CDR3 is TGTGCCAGCAGCCTGATCAGGGGATATAGCAATCAGCCCCAGCATTTT. Amino acid sequence: CASSLIRGYSNQPQHF. The chain joins TRBV6-1 to TRBJ1-5, with a weak D call TRBD1 (6 bases). V dropped 6 bases and J dropped 0 bases, with 15 bases sitting between them. Germline V gene lookup returns CDR1 MNHNS and CDR2 SASEGT. The CDR3 covers 16 residues.

This clonotype showed up just a few times. The CDR3 DNA reads as TGTGCCAGCAGCTGGGGGCCACAGGGTAGGTCACCCCTCCACTTT. Amino acids: CASSWGPQGRSPLHF. The chain employs TRBV5-4 and TRBJ1-6, with D perhaps TRBD1 (6 bases). This CDR3 has 15 residues. From germline, CDR1 is SGHNT and CDR2 YYREEE (reference sequence). Trimming stripped 3 bases from V and 10 bases from J, with 17 bases between.

This clonotype was observed a handful of times. The chain carries TRBV6-5 and TRBJ1-6; D remains ambiguous. CDR1 and CDR2 (germline): MNHEY, SVGAGI. Between the trimmed V and J ends, which lost 0 bases and 9 bases, there was a span of 21 bases. The CDR3 totals 18 residues. The CDR3 DNA reads as TGTGCCAGCAGTTACTCGAGGACGGGGATGGGCCTTGGTTCACCCCTCCACTTT. This sequence encodes CASSYSRTGMGLGSPLHF.

This clonotype is termed medium-sized. The V and J genes are TRBV7-2 and TRBJ1-5; a weak D match, TRBD1 (6 bases). The CDR3 consists of 15 residues. From germline, CDR1 is SGHTA and CDR2 FQGNSA. V was pared by 5 bases and J by 2 bases, with 13 bases between. The CDR3 nucleotides are TGTGCCAGCAGCACCGGGGGGGGGCGCAATCAGCCCCAGCATTTT. It specifies CASSTGGGRNQPQHF.

This clonotype has only a few counts. V and J are TRBV7-2 and TRBJ1-2; 7 bases fit TRBD1. Germline lookup yields CDR1 SGHTA and CDR2 FQGNSA. The V gene end was trimmed by 5 bases and the J gene end by 8 bases; junction bases not matched to a gene: 11. There are 14 residues in the CDR3. For the CDR3, the DNA is TGTGCCAGCAGCCCACAGGGGCCTATTGCGGGCTACACCTTC. Translation gives CASSPQGPIAGYTF.

The sample holds a few counts of this clonotype. V usage is TRBV20-1 and J usage is TRBJ2-6; D gene ambiguous. Trimming took off 4 bases at V and 1 base at J, with 8 bases between the two ends. The CDR3 runs 14 residues. Germline lookup yields CDR1 DFQATT and CDR2 SNEGSKA (reference sequence). The CDR3 is CSATESSGANVLTF. The CDR3 DNA sequence: TGCAGTGCTACAGAAAGTTCTGGGGCCAACGTCCTGACTTTC.

This clonotype was found a few times. The chain combines TRBV12-3 or TRBV12-4 with TRBJ1-2; the D gene is possibly TRBD1 (5 bases). Trimming left V 6 bases short and J 0 bases short, with 14 bases between. The CDR3 spans 15 residues. DNA for the CDR3: TGTGCCAGCAGGAAGGCCGGGGGAGCTAACTATGGCTACACCTTC. Amino acid sequence: CASRKAGGANYGYTF.

This clonotype was seen more than once but under ten times. The chain employs TRBV20-1 and TRBJ2-7; 8 positions match TRBD2. This CDR3 spans 14 amino acids. J lost 0 bases, V lost 6 bases, and 7 bases had no gene match. Per the germline V gene, CDR1 is DFQATT and CDR2 is SNEGSKA (reference sequence). CDR3 loop: CSADTSGVSYEQYF. The DNA of the CDR3 is TGCAGTGCAGATACTAGCGGCGTCTCCTACGAGCAGTACTTC.